A selection of T cell receptor beta chains follows, all from one sample in a study of preoperative IRX-2 immunotherapy in early breast cancer. Libraries were prepared by immunoSEQ multiplex PCR; TCRdb keeps only in-frame clonotypes and omits some of them. The repertoire has roughly 30,000 clones, around 83% of them found once; the top ten carry around 2.6%. This sample comprised lymph node tissue, obtained from a patient treated with IRX-2 immunotherapy. The receptors originated from a human donor with breast cancer. Each CDR3 is given without its conserved first and last residue. A clone size is listed for some rows: how often the clone was seen (once, few, many), or a class if it is expanded.

size: .; J: TRBJ1-4; V: TRBV22-1; CDR3: ASSEGGFATNEKLF
size: .; J: TRBJ2-5; V: TRBV29-1; CDR3: SVGGLAISTQY
size: .; J: TRBJ1-4; V: TRBV11-3; CDR3: ASSYQGLANEKLF
size: .; J: TRBJ2-2; V: TRBV11-3; CDR3: ASSTGLAGTGELF
size: .; J: TRBJ1-2; V: TRBV6-8; CDR3: ASSYPGRAAGYT
size: .; J: TRBJ1-6; V: TRBV19; CDR3: ASKRSYEGNSPLH
size: .; J: TRBJ2-3; V: TRBV9; CDR3: ASSVDPGEGNTQY
size: .; J: TRBJ2-7; V: TRBV11-3; CDR3: ASSLDGTYFDYEQY
size: .; J: TRBJ2-1; V: TRBV11-3; CDR3: ASSSSGRGNEQF
size: .; J: TRBJ1-1; V: TRBV30; CDR3: AWTEQMNTEAF
size: .; J: TRBJ2-7; V: TRBV5-1; CDR3: ASSRLTSVYEQY
size: .; J: TRBJ2-7; V: TRBV6-8; CDR3: ASSYLDSLYEQY
size: .; J: TRBJ1-1; V: TRBV19; CDR3: ASSTTVNTEAF
size: .; J: TRBJ1-2; V: TRBV7-5; CDR3: ASSLGGQNYGYT
size: once; J: TRBJ2-2; V: TRBV12-2; CDR3: ATLKGAASGELF
size: .; J: TRBJ2-6; V: TRBV19; CDR3: ASSMGFSGANVLT
size: few; J: TRBJ1-3; V: TRBV19; CDR3: ASSMMAVSGNTIY
size: .; J: TRBJ2-3; V: TRBV19; CDR3: ASSQRARAGSGTDTQY
size: .; J: TRBJ2-3; V: TRBV5-1; CDR3: ASSLRLAGGGDTQY
size: .; J: TRBJ2-7; V: TRBV19; CDR3: ASSMNSASYEQY
size: .; J: TRBJ1-6; V: TRBV10-1; CDR3: ASRVRDRIRANNSPLH
size: few; J: TRBJ2-6; V: TRBV1; CDR3: ASSQDAGGANVLT
size: .; J: TRBJ1-6; V: TRBV7-5; CDR3: ASSLVLGSENSPLH
size: .; J: TRBJ1-6; V: TRBV5-1; CDR3: ASSFTTGTGAGQPPLH
size: few; J: TRBJ2-7; V: TRBV1; CDR3: ASSQDLPARGGEQY
size: .; J: TRBJ2-7; V: TRBV5-1; CDR3: ASSLGLAGASYEQY
size: .; J: TRBJ2-7; V: TRBV28; CDR3: ASSFGLAGSYEQY
size: .; J: TRBJ2-7; V: TRBV6-8; CDR3: ASSDTGTADYEQY
size: .; J: TRBJ2-3; V: TRBV19; CDR3: ASSIVGGRVTDTQY
size: once; J: TRBJ1-1; V: TRBV19; CDR3: ASSTGLGDTEAF
size: .; J: TRBJ2-7; V: TRBV15; CDR3: ATSRDSYRDRGGEQY
size: .; J: TRBJ2-3; V: TRBV19; CDR3: ASSRGTGGTDTQY
size: .; J: TRBJ2-7; V: TRBV6-4; CDR3: ASKEDRGSYEQY
size: once; J: TRBJ2-2; V: TRBV6-8; CDR3: ASKVGNTGELF
size: .; J: TRBJ2-2; V: TRBV30; CDR3: AWSVIPGNTGELF
size: .; J: TRBJ1-3; V: TRBV18; CDR3: ASSPWTLGNTIY
size: .; J: TRBJ2-6; V: TRBV18; CDR3: ASSSRDSGANVLT
size: .; J: TRBJ2-2; V: TRBV28; CDR3: ALKNANTGELF
size: once; J: TRBJ2-3; V: TRBV28; CDR3: ASSFLGHTDTQY
size: .; J: TRBJ2-7; V: TRBV19; CDR3: ASSEGRTTYEQY
size: .; J: TRBJ1-4; V: TRBV23-1; CDR3: ASTRGRGEKLF
size: few; J: TRBJ1-3; V: TRBV5-1; CDR3: ASSLGGLGNTIY
size: .; J: TRBJ1-2; V: TRBV6-8; CDR3: ASSYAGSPLGLWDGYT
size: .; J: TRBJ2-3; V: TRBV15; CDR3: ATSRSPPGQSDTQY
size: .; J: TRBJ2-3; V: TRBV6-8; CDR3: ASSYGVANTQY
size: .; J: TRBJ2-2; V: TRBV4-1; CDR3: ASSHPKVGGSKGTGELF
size: .; J: TRBJ1-6; V: TRBV19; CDR3: ASSIGHLGNSPLH
size: .; J: TRBJ1-5; V: TRBV28; CDR3: ASSPLRAGAGAEPQH
size: .; J: TRBJ2-7; V: TRBV28; CDR3: ASSFPRRGLSSYEQY